These 22 T cell receptor beta chains share one sample of origin, sequenced in a study of blood T cell repertoires in COVID-19. Here immunoSEQ multiplex PCR was the method, and the copy in TCRdb shows in-frame clones only, minus some. The sample has 250,000 to 350,000 clones, 80% to 90% seen once. The sequenced material came from peripheral blood. The receptors come from a woman in her thirties with active or convalescent COVID-19.

The chain employs TRBV2 and TRBJ1-1; D not certain. This CDR3 has 10 residues. Germline lookup yields CDR1 SNHLY and CDR2 FYNNEI. The V end was cut by 2 bases, the J end by 10 bases, with 5 bases between. The CDR3 sequence is CASSEHRAFF. CDR3 sequence (DNA): TGTGCCAGCAGTGAACACAGAGCTTTCTTT.

This clone was seen a single time. The chain has TRBV7-2 and TRBJ2-3; D might be TRBD2 (6 bases). The CDR3 has 14 residues. V lost 3 bases and J 2 bases, leaving 9 bases between the germline ends. Germline-derived CDR1 and CDR2 are SGHTA and FQGNSA. The CDR3, as DNA: TGTGCCAGCAGCTTGGCGGGGACCACAGATACGCAGTATTTT. Protein sequence: CASSLAGTTDTQYF.

The chain has TRBV14 and TRBJ1-4, with D perhaps matching TRBD1 (6 bases). The CDR3 consists of 16 residues. Germline V gene sequence: CDR1 SGHDN, CDR2 FVKESK. Trimming removed 4 bases at V and 4 bases at J, with 16 bases between. CDR3 nucleotides: TGTGCCAGCAGCCTATTTAAGACAGGAGATAATGAAAAACTGTTTTTT. Its protein product is CASSLFKTGDNEKLFF. The whole variable domain, filled in from reference TRBV14 and TRBJ1-4, reads EAGVTQFPSHSVIEKGQTVTLRCDPISGHDNLYWYRRVMGKEIKFLLHFVKESKQDESGMPNNRFLAERTGGTYSTLKVQPAELEDSGVYFCASSLFKTGDNEKLFFGSGTQLSVL.

The chain recombines TRBV5-1 with TRBJ1-4; 9 nucleotides agree with TRBD1. Germline lookup yields CDR1 SGHRS and CDR2 YFSETQ. The CDR3 extends over 13 amino acids. J lost 9 bases, V lost 4 bases, and 4 bases had no gene match. The CDR3 bases are TGCGCCAGCAGCCCGGACAGGGGTCAAAAACTGTTTTTT. Translated, it gives CASSPDRGQKLFF.

The J gene is TRBJ2-5, the V gene TRBV2; D is perhaps TRBD2 (6 bases). CDR3 size: 15 residues. Germline V gene lookup returns CDR1 SNHLY and CDR2 FYNNEI. Trimming shortened V by 3 bases and J by 2 bases, and 13 bases separated the two germline ends. CDR3: CASSDEGLRQETQYF. The CDR3 DNA reads as TGTGCCAGCAGTGACGAGGGACTCCGACAAGAGACCCAGTACTTC.

The V call is TRBV2, the J call TRBJ2-7; no clear D gene. V lost 3 bases to trimming and J lost 6 bases, with 6 bases between them. Germline CDR1 reads SNHLY; CDR2 reads FYNNEI. The CDR3 runs to 11 residues. CDR3 amino acids: CASSEEREQYF. The CDR3 region has the DNA TGTGCCAGCAGTGAGGAGCGCGAGCAGTACTTC.

This clone was detected only a few times. The gene calls are TRBV7-9 and TRBJ1-4; 9 positions match TRBD1. The CDR3 is made up of 17 amino acids. Germline V CDR1 and CDR2: SEHNR, FQNEAQ (reference sequence). The V segment lost 3 bases and the J segment 7 bases; nucleotides outside the gene matches: 12. The DNA of the CDR3 is TGTGCCAGCAGCTTGTACAGGGGGCTAAGTACCGGTGAAAAACTGTTTTTT. Translating it yields CASSLYRGLSTGEKLFF.

The chain joins TRBV12-5 to TRBJ1-1, with a weak D call TRBD1 (6 bases). The CDR3 runs to 13 residues. The germline V and J ends were trimmed by 5 bases and 1 base, with 8 bases remaining between them. Looked up from germline, CDR1 is LGHNT and CDR2 is FRNRAP. The CDR3 coding sequence is TGTGCTAGTGGTGTGGGGGCGAACACTGAAGCTTTCTTT. This codes for CASGVGANTEAFF. The complete variable domain, with remaining parts taken from reference TRBV12-5 and TRBJ1-1, reads DARVTQTPRHKVTEMGQEVTMRCQPILGHNTVFWYRQTMMQGLELLAYFRNRAPLDDSGMPKDRFSAEMPDATLATLKIQPSEPRDSAVYFCASGVGANTEAFFGQGTRLTVV.

V and J are TRBV7-3 and TRBJ2-3; 8 bases line up with TRBD2. The J segment lost 4 bases and the V segment lost 6 bases, leaving 18 bases of the junction unmatched. CDR1 is SGHTA and CDR2 is FQGTGA in the germline V gene. The CDR3 spans 18 residues. CDR3 sequence (DNA): TGTGCCAGCAGGCTCACCAGGGCCGGACTAGCTGACTCAGATACGCAGTATTTT. It translates to CASRLTRAGLADSDTQYF.

This sequence joins TRBV7-2 and TRBJ1-2; 7 bases are shared with TRBD1. The germline gives CDR1 SGHTA, CDR2 FQGNSA. This CDR3 spans 15 amino acids. V gave up 4 bases and J gave up 0 bases; unmatched junction bases: 5. The CDR3 DNA follows: TGTGCCAGCAGCTCCTCGGGGACAGCTAACTATGGCTACACCTTC. It codes for CASSSSGTANYGYTF.

V and J are TRBV19 and TRBJ2-4, with 8 bases matching TRBD2. Germline V lookup: CDR1 LNHDA, CDR2 SQIVND (reference sequence). Germline trimming cut 3 bases from V and 2 bases from J; bases unmatched to any gene: 12. The CDR3 runs to 18 residues. CDR3 nucleotides: TGTGCCAGTAGTATCCCGGGGGGGCCCGGAGGGTCCAAAAACATTCAGTACTTC. Encoded protein: CASSIPGGPGGSKNIQYF.

The sample holds one count of this clone. The chain employs TRBV30 and TRBJ1-2, with 8 bases identical to TRBD1. From germline, CDR1 is GTSNPN and CDR2 SVGIG (reference sequence). Trimming cost V 3 bases and J 3 bases; bases outside gene matches: 6. This CDR3 has 14 residues. The CDR3 sequence: CAWRRRTGYYGYTF. The CDR3 region has the DNA TGTGCCTGGAGACGCCGGACAGGGTACTATGGCTACACCTTC.

The CDR3 region is CASSPPVVAADTQYF. The DNA for the CDR3 is TGTGCCAGCTCACCACCGGTAGTGGCGGCAGATACGCAGTATTTT. The chain recombines TRBV18 with TRBJ2-3, with no clear D. V was pared by 0 bases and J by 4 bases, with 11 bases between. This CDR3 has 15 amino acids. CDR1 and CDR2 (germline): KGHSH, LQKENI.

The V gene is TRBV28, the J gene TRBJ2-7, with D unresolved. Germline lookup yields CDR1 MDHEN and CDR2 SYDVKM. This CDR3 spans 11 amino acids. Trimming took off 8 bases at V and 2 bases at J, with 7 bases between the two ends. The CDR3: CASRTAYEQYF. CDR3 nucleotide sequence: TGTGCCAGCCGCACAGCCTACGAGCAGTACTTC.

This CDR3 is CASSYSRGAGDTQYF. CDR3 coding DNA: TGTGCCAGCAGTTACTCGCGGGGGGCGGGAGATACGCAGTATTTT. The chain couples TRBV6-5 to TRBJ2-3, with 8 bases fitting TRBD2. Germline V gives CDR1 MNHEY, CDR2 SVGAGI. This CDR3 has 15 residues. The J segment lost 5 bases and the V segment lost 0 bases, leaving 4 bases of the junction unmatched.

In this sample, this clone turned up once. The chain links TRBV5-4 to TRBJ2-7; possibly TRBD1 for D (6 bases). Per germline, CDR1 SGHNT and CDR2 YYREEE (reference sequence). V lost 4 bases and J lost 0, with 14 bases in between. This CDR3 region has 15 residues. Here the CDR3 reads CASSLPGQVSYEQYF. CDR3 bases: TGTGCCAGCAGCCTTCCGGGACAAGTCTCCTACGAGCAGTACTTC.

The chain couples TRBV18 to TRBJ1-2, with D perhaps TRBD1 (5 bases). CDR3 length equals 13 residues. CDR1 and CDR2 (germline): KGHSH, LQKENI. The V and J ends lost 5 bases and 6 bases respectively, with 13 bases between them. The CDR3 loop is CASSWGEYDGYTF. The CDR3 bases are TGTGCCAGCTCATGGGGGGAGTATGATGGCTACACCTTC.

This chain joins TRBV19 and TRBJ2-1; 8 bases are shared with TRBD1. CDR1 is LNHDA, CDR2 SQIVND, per germline (reference sequence). The CDR3 is 15 amino acids. V lost 5 bases and J lost 8; bases outside the gene matches: 11. CDR3 DNA sequence: TGTGCCAGTAGTTGGCGGCCAGGGGGCTTGGATGAGCAGTTCTTC. It translates to CASSWRPGGLDEQFF. Together with reference TRBV19 and TRBJ2-1, the CDR3 gives the full variable domain: DGGITQSPKYLFRKEGQNVTLSCEQNLNHDAMYWYRQDPGQGLRLIYYSQIVNDFQKGDIAEGYSVSREKKESFPLTVTSAQKNPTAFYLCASSWRPGGLDEQFFGPGTRLTVL.

This rearrangement joins TRBV28 to TRBJ1-4; tentative D call: TRBD1 (5 bases). The CDR3 has 15 residues. V was trimmed by 6 bases and J by 7 bases, leaving 18 bases between them. CDR1 MDHEN and CDR2 SYDVKM come from the germline V gene. The CDR3 DNA sequence: TGTGCCAGCAGCCGCGGGGGGGTGGGTAGTGAAAAACTGTTTTTT. Its protein product is CASSRGGVGSEKLFF.

This chain uses TRBV6-5 with TRBJ1-5; 7 bases agree with TRBD1. Unmatched junction bases numbered 2, after V lost 6 bases and J lost 3 bases. The CDR3 loop spans 13 amino acids. Germline CDR1 MNHEY, CDR2 SVGAGI. The CDR3: CASRTGSNQPQHF. Here the CDR3 DNA reads TGTGCCAGCAGGACAGGGTCCAATCAGCCCCAGCATTTT.

The chain couples TRBV9 to TRBJ2-4; tentatively, D is TRBD1 (8 bases). Per germline, CDR1 SGDLS and CDR2 YYNGEE. The CDR3 runs 17 residues. Trimming left V 2 bases short and J 0 bases short, with 15 bases between. This CDR3 is CASSVATGEGAKNIQYF. In DNA form, the CDR3 reads TGTGCCAGCAGCGTCGCGACAGGGGAGGGAGCCAAAAACATTCAGTACTTC.

This chain connects TRBV27 to TRBJ1-5, with 11 bases lining up with TRBD1. The CDR3 runs 14 residues. V was clipped by 6 bases and J by 6 bases; unmatched bases: 4. Germline assignment: CDR1 MNHEY and CDR2 SMNVEV (reference sequence). The CDR3 DNA is TGTGCCAGCAGGGACAGGGGGCAGAGTCAGCCCCAGCATTTT. This gives the protein CASRDRGQSQPQHF.